What follows are 16 T cell receptor beta chains derived from one specimen sequenced in a study of T cells in Graves' hyperthyroidism and ophthalmopathy (dated by TCRdb to about 2019). Library preparation was by multiplex PCR. Data came from an Illumina HiSeq 2000. The TCR beta CDR3 regions were amplified from the RNA transcripts. The first round of RT-PCR for the TCR CDR3 was performed with the HTBI primer set and the Qiagen OneStep RT-PCR kit. TCRdb reprocessing: public reads trimmed at Q25 with fastp, clones called with MiXCR, in-frame beta chains kept. Rows are combined by CDR3 protein, so each entry shows the most common genes and DNA. This sample lists about 700,000 distinct CDR3 sequences; around 13% were detected once. The ten largest clones add up to roughly 10% of the sample. The sequenced sample was blood. The receptors shown here come from a woman aged 18-29 years with Graves' hyperthyroidism.

This clonotype was seen a handful of times. The V gene is TRBV5-1, the J gene TRBJ1-1; 11 nucleotides match TRBD1. Germline lookup yields CDR1 SGHRS and CDR2 YFSETQ. The CDR3 has 15 amino acids. The CDR3, as DNA: TGCGCATCTTACTCCGGTGGGACAGGGGGAACTGAAGCTTTCTTT. It is translated as CASYSGGTGGTEAFF.

This clonotype was counted between two and nine times. CDR3 loop: CASSLRDPSSYNSPLHF. CDR3 coding DNA: TGTGCCAGCAGTTTAAGGGACCCGAGCTCCTATAATTCACCCCTCCACTTT. This chain joins TRBV27 and TRBJ1-6; the D gene is possibly TRBD1 (5 bases). The CDR3 runs to 17 residues. CDR1 MNHEY and CDR2 SMNVEV come from the germline V gene (reference sequence). The V gene lost 2 bases and the J gene lost 0 bases, with 11 bases spanning the gap.

This clonotype was observed at least ten times. The gene calls are TRBV9 and TRBJ1-1, with a possible D match to TRBD1 (5 bases). Trimming removed 1 base at V and 0 bases at J, with 13 bases between. The CDR3 runs 16 residues. Germline V gene lookup returns CDR1 SGDLS and CDR2 YYNGEE. CDR3 bases: TGTGCCAGCAGCGTATCTACAGGAACCTTGAACACTGAAGCTTTCTTT. Its protein is CASSVSTGTLNTEAFF.

This clonotype was found a few times. V and J are TRBV19 and TRBJ2-1, with D perhaps TRBD2 (6 bases). V gave up 5 bases and J gave up 5 bases, with 25 bases separating them. The CDR3 contains 18 residues. Germline-derived CDR1 and CDR2 are LNHDA and SQIVND (reference sequence). As DNA, the CDR3 is TGTGCCAGTAGTTACACCACCTCTAGCGAGGGAGGTCACAATGAGCAGTTCTTC. Residues: CASSYTTSSEGGHNEQFF. The whole variable domain, remainder taken from reference TRBV19 and TRBJ2-1, is DGGITQSPKYLFRKEGQNVTLSCEQNLNHDAMYWYRQDPGQGLRLIYYSQIVNDFQKGDIAEGYSVSREKKESFPLTVTSAQKNPTAFYLCASSYTTSSEGGHNEQFFGPGTRLTVL.

V is TRBV28 and J is TRBJ2-1, with D unclear. Deletions cut 4 bases from V and 8 bases from J, with 9 bases between. Germline V gene sequence: CDR1 MDHEN, CDR2 SYDVKM. The CDR3 covers 12 residues. The DNA for the CDR3 is TGTGCCAGCAGTTACTTATACGATGAGCAGTTCTTC. Translating it yields CASSYLYDEQFF.

There are many counts of this clonotype. The chain is built from TRBV28 and TRBJ2-7, with D unresolved. The CDR3 runs 14 residues. Germline values: CDR1 MDHEN, CDR2 SYDVKM. Trimming stripped 5 bases from V and 1 base from J, with 12 bases between. The DNA for the CDR3 is TGTGCCAGCAGTATCCAGACGGTATCCTACGAGCAGTACTTC. Its protein product is CASSIQTVSYEQYF.

This sequence joins TRBV11-1 and TRBJ2-1; D not resolved. V was trimmed by 5 bases and J by 5 bases, leaving 16 bases between them. The germline gives CDR1 SGHAT, CDR2 FQDESV (reference sequence). CDR3 length equals 15 residues. CDR3 amino acids: CASSRSVGTNNEQFF. CDR3 nucleotide sequence: TGTGCCAGCAGCCGTTCTGTTGGCACCAACAATGAGCAGTTCTTC.

This clonotype occurred many times. This rearrangement joins TRBV30 to TRBJ2-7; 13 bases line up with TRBD2. Germline CDR1 reads GTSNPN; CDR2 reads SVGIG (reference sequence). The CDR3 covers 19 residues. V was pared by 0 bases and J by 4 bases, with 15 bases of the junction left unmatched. The CDR3 loop is CAWSVPRTSGRTNPYEQYF. The CDR3 region has the DNA TGTGCCTGGAGTGTACCCCGGACTAGCGGGAGAACCAACCCATACGAGCAGTACTTC.

Concerning this clonotype: This may be a read error, as it is one base from a much larger clone. This chain uses TRBV13 with TRBJ2-1; D perhaps matches TRBD2 (5 bases). CDR3 length: 13 residues. V was pared by 5 bases and J by 10 bases, with 15 bases between. Germline loops: CDR1 PRHDT, CDR2 FYEKMQ (reference sequence). The CDR3 spells CASSPGSPWEQFF. The CDR3 DNA is TGTGCCAGCAGCCCGGGATCCCCCTGGGAGCAGTTCTTC.

This clonotype was observed a handful of times. The chain uses TRBV14 and TRBJ2-1; D may be TRBD2 (6 bases). Trimming removed 4 bases at V and 9 bases at J, with 16 bases between. The CDR3 is 14 residues long. Germline-derived CDR1 and CDR2 are SGHDN and FVKESK. The DNA for the CDR3 is TGTGCCAGCAGCCGGGTGACGGGAGCTGGTGAGCAGTTCTTC. It translates to CASSRVTGAGEQFF.

Comment on this clonotype: This may stem from a read error, because a much larger clone lies one nucleotide away. The V and J genes are TRBV28 and TRBJ2-1; D is possibly TRBD1 (5 bases). The DNA end favors TRBJ2-7, so the J call may be wrong. The CDR3 is 12 amino acids. The V gene's germline CDR1 is MDHEN and CDR2 SYDVKM. The CDR3 sequence: CASSVQDNEQYF. The CDR3 nucleotides read TGTGCCAGCAGTGTACAGGATAATGAGCAGTACTTC.

This clonotype appeared many times. The V and J genes are TRBV6-1 and TRBJ1-1; D possibly corresponds to TRBD1 (6 bases). V was pared by 6 bases and J by 1 base, with 9 bases between. Germline lookup yields CDR1 MNHNS and CDR2 SASEGT. This CDR3 region has 13 residues. The CDR3 bases are TGTGCCAGCAGACTACAGGGGAACACTGAAGCTTTCTTT. Its translation: CASRLQGNTEAFF.

This clonotype was detected only a few times. The chain has TRBV10-3 and TRBJ2-2; D possibly uses TRBD1 or TRBD2 (7 bases each). The CDR3 sequence is 16 residues long. Looked up from germline, CDR1 is ENHRY and CDR2 is SYGVKD. The V gene lost 2 bases and the J gene lost 5 bases, with 15 bases spanning the gap. The chain's CDR3 is CAISEIYRGGTGELFF. The DNA for the CDR3 is TGTGCCATCAGTGAGATCTACAGGGGAGGGACCGGGGAGCTGTTTTTT.

V gene TRBV4-3 combines with J gene TRBJ1-6; D is ambiguous. V lost 0 bases and J lost 11, with 14 bases in between. Germline V gene sequence: CDR1 LGHNA, CDR2 YSLEER. The CDR3 covers 15 residues. In DNA form, the CDR3 reads TGCGCCAGCAGCCAAGATCGCCAGCCTTACGCACCCCTCCACTTT. It yields the protein CASSQDRQPYAPLHF.

The J gene is TRBJ2-7, the V gene TRBV27; 11 positions match TRBD2. V was pared by 5 bases and J by 3 bases, with 9 bases of the junction left unmatched. Germline V gene sequence: CDR1 MNHEY, CDR2 SMNVEV (reference sequence). The CDR3 sequence is 16 residues long. The CDR3 nucleotides are TGTGCCAGCAGTGTACTAGCGGGAGCAGCTATCTACGAGCAGTACTTC. This sequence encodes CASSVLAGAAIYEQYF.

This clonotype was counted many times. V is TRBV7-2 and J is TRBJ1-2; D unresolved. CDR3 length: 15 residues. V dropped 1 base and J dropped 0 bases, with 9 bases sitting between them. From germline, CDR1 is SGHTA and CDR2 FQGNSA. CDR3 region: CASSLVLGTNYGYTF. In DNA form, the CDR3 reads TGTGCCAGCAGCTTAGTACTGGGTACTAACTATGGCTACACCTTC.